These 5 T cell receptor beta chains came from one sample sequenced in a study of OX40 agonist ivuxolimab in advanced cancers. Method: immunoSEQ multiplex PCR; TCRdb's copy keeps in-frame clones and lacks some. The sample includes 83,000 or so clones, 65% to 90% seen only once; the top ten take 1.5% to 2%. The sequencing used CD4+ or CD8+ T cells sorted from blood, collected in a trial of the OX40 agonist ivuxolimab. The receptors were gathered from an adult with an advanced solid tumor such as melanoma, head and neck, liver or kidney cancer.

This clone was seen more than once but under ten times. This chain links TRBV5-1 with TRBJ2-7; D might be TRBD1 (6 bases). CDR3 length: 13 amino acids. The germline CDR1 and CDR2 sequences are SGHRS and YFSETQ. The V end lost 2 bases, the J end lost 2 bases, and 8 bases lay between the germline ends. This chain's CDR3 is CASSFGQTYEQYF. For the CDR3, the DNA is TGCGCCAGCAGCTTCGGACAGACCTACGAGCAGTACTTC.

This chain uses TRBV4-2 with TRBJ1-4; 7 bases map to TRBD1. The junction had 2 bases not matched to a gene; V was cut back by 2 bases and J by 8 bases. The germline V gene encodes CDR1 LGHNA and CDR2 YNFKEQ. CDR3 size: 13 residues. In nucleotides, the CDR3 is TGTGCCAGCAGCCAAAACAGGGGAGAAAAACTGTTTTTT. Encoded protein: CASSQNRGEKLFF.

There are a few counts of this clone. The V gene is TRBV18, the J gene TRBJ1-4; 7 bases are shared with TRBD1. CDR1 KGHSH and CDR2 LQKENI come from the germline V gene. The V gene end was trimmed by 6 bases and the J gene end by 8 bases; junction bases not matched to a gene: 9. CDR3 length equals 14 residues. DNA for the CDR3: TGTGCCAGCTCGCTAACAGGGGCGGAGGAAAAACTGTTTTTT. Amino acids: CASSLTGAEEKLFF.

The V call is TRBV19, the J call TRBJ2-2, with 8 bases aligning to TRBD1. CDR1 and CDR2 (germline): LNHDA, SQIVND (reference sequence). Trimming at V came to 7 bases and at J to 6 bases, leaving 7 bases not matched to a gene. There are 14 residues in the CDR3. The CDR3, as DNA: TGTGCCAGTAATAGGGGCAGGGGGCCCGGGGAGCTGTTTTTT. Translating gives CASNRGRGPGELFF.

This clone was detected a few times. CDR3 protein: CASSHLDAVYGYTF. Written as DNA, the CDR3 is TGCGCCAGCAGCCATCTCGATGCAGTCTATGGCTACACCTTC. This chain links TRBV4-3 with TRBJ1-2; D not certain. Trimming took 3 bases from V and 4 from J, leaving 12 bases between them. Per the germline V gene, CDR1 is LGHNA and CDR2 is YSLEER. This CDR3 contains 14 residues.